A selection of T cell receptor beta chains follows, all from one sample in a study of T cells in Graves' hyperthyroidism and ophthalmopathy. TCRdb fed the multiplex PCR reads into MiXCR, producing one record per CDR3 protein. Here the sample spans around 400,000 distinct CDR3 sequences, around 25% being singletons. Sequencing used blood. Receptors were obtained from a man in his fifties or sixties with Graves' hyperthyroidism. The CDR3 runs from the conserved cysteine through the conserved F or W. Each record gives: V gene, J gene, D gene, CDR3 protein. A D gene is named only where the DNA matches it firmly.

>TRBV20-1|TRBJ2-3|TRBD1
CSAFLTGSTDTQYF
>TRBV19|TRBJ1-2|-
CASHTGGRENYGYTF
>TRBV7-3|TRBJ2-2|-
CASSQGPKGGELFF
>TRBV6-1|TRBJ1-2|-
CASSEGGGAGYGYTF
>TRBV12-3/TRBV12-4|TRBJ1-5|-
CASSIRAGNQPQHF
>TRBV24-1|TRBJ2-1|-
CADGETSYNEQFF
>TRBV12-5|TRBJ1-5|-
CASGVQPQHF
>TRBV11-2|TRBJ1-1|-
CASSFTENTEAFF
>TRBV18|TRBJ2-3|-
CASSPSQDTQYF
>TRBV6-2/TRBV6-3|TRBJ2-3|-
CASSESGGGPSTDTQYF
>TRBV4-2|TRBJ2-1|-
CASSPPIRGSAGHNEQFF
>TRBV20-1|TRBJ2-7|-
CSARGPSTYEQYF
>TRBV12-3/TRBV12-4|TRBJ2-5|TRBD2
CASSLTTSGMGETQYF
>TRBV9|TRBJ2-2|-
CASSVGLGGDTGELFF
>TRBV5-8|TRBJ2-4|-
CASSLSAWGGNIQYF